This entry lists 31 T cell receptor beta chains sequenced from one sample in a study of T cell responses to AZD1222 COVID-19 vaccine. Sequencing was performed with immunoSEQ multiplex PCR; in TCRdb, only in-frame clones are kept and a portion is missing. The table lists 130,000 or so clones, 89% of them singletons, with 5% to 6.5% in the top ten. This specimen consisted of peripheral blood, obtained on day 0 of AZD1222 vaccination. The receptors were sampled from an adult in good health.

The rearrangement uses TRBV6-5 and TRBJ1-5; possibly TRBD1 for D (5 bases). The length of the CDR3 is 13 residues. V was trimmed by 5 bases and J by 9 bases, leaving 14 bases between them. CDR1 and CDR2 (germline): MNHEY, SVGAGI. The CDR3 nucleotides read TGTGCCAGCAGTCCGGGGGTTCGATTGCCCCAGCATTTT. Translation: CASSPGVRLPQHF.

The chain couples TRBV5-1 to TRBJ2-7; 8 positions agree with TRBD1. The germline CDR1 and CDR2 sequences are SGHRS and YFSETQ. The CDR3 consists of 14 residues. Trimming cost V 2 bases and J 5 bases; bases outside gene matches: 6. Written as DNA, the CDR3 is TGCGCCAGCAGCTTTACAGGGGGATCCAACGAGCAGTACTTC. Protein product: CASSFTGGSNEQYF.

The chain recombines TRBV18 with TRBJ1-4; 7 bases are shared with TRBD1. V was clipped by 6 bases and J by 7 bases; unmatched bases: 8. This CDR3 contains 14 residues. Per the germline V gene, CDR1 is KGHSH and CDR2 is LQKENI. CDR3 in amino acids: CASSPAGGSEKLFF. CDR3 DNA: TGTGCCAGCTCCCCCGCAGGGGGGAGTGAAAAACTGTTTTTT.

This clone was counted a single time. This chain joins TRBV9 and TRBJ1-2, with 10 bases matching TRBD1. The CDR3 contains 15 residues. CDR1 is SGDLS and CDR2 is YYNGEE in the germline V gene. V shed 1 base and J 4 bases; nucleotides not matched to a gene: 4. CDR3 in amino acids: CASSVSRTGGYGYTF. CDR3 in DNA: TGTGCCAGCAGCGTATCCCGGACAGGGGGCTATGGCTACACCTTC.

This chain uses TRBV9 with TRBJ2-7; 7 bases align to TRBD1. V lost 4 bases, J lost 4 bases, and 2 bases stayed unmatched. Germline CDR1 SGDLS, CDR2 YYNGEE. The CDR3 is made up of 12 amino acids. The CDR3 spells CASSRGPYEQYF. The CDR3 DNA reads TGTGCCAGCAGCAGGGGGCCGTACGAGCAGTACTTC.

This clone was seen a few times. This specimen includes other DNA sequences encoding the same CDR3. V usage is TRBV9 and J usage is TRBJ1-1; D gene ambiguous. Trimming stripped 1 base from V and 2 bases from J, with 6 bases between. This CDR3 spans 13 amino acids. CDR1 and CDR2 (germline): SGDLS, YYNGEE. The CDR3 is CASSVSVNTEAFF. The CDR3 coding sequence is TGTGCCAGCAGCGTAAGTGTAAACACTGAAGCTTTCTTT.

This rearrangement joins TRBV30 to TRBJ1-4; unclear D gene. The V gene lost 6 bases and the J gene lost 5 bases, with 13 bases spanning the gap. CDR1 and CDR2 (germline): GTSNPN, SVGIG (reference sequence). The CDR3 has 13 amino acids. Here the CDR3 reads CACGSGTNEKLFF. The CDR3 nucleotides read TGTGCCTGCGGGAGCGGTACGAATGAAAAACTGTTTTTT.

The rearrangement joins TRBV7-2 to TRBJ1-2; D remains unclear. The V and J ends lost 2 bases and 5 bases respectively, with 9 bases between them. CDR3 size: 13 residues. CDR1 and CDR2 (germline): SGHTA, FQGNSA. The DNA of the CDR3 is TGTGCCAGCAGCTTATGGTCAAGTTATGGCTACACCTTC. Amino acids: CASSLWSSYGYTF.

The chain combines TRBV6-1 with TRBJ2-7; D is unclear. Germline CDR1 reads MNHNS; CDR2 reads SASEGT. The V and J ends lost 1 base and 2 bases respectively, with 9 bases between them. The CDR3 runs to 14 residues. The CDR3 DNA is TGTGCCAGCAGTGAAGGGCACGTCACCTACGAGCAGTACTTC. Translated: CASSEGHVTYEQYF.

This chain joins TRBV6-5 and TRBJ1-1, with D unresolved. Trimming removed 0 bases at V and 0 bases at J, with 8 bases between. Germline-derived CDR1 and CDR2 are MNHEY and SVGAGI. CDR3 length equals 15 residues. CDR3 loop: CASSYSRAMNTEAFF. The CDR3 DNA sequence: TGTGCCAGCAGTTACTCGCGGGCAATGAACACTGAAGCTTTCTTT.

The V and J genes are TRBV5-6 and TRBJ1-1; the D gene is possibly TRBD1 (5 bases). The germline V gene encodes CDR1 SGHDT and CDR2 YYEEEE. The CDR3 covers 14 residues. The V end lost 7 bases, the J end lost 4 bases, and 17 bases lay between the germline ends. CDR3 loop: CASYFRGWVTEAFF. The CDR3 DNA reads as TGTGCCAGCTACTTTAGGGGTTGGGTCACTGAAGCTTTCTTT.

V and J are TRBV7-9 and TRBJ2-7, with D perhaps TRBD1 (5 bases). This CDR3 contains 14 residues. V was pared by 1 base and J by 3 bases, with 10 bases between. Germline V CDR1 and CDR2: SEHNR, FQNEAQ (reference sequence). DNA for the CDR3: TGTGCCAGCAGCTTAGTTGGGCAGGGCTACGAGCAGTACTTC. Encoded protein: CASSLVGQGYEQYF.

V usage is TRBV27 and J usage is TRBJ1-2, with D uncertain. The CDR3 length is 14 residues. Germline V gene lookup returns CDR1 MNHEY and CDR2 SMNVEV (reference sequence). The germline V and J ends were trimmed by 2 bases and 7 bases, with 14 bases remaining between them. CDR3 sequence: CASSLSRQVGGYTF. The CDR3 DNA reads TGTGCCAGCAGTTTAAGTAGGCAGGTTGGTGGCTACACCTTC.

The CDR3 loop is CASSFDRVQETQYF. Here the CDR3 DNA reads TGTGCCAGCAGTTTCGACAGGGTTCAAGAGACCCAGTACTTC. This chain uses TRBV27 with TRBJ2-5, with 7 positions matching TRBD1. Germline V gives CDR1 MNHEY, CDR2 SMNVEV (reference sequence). After removal of 3 bases from V and 2 bases from J, the junction contained 3 bases not matched to a gene. The CDR3 is made up of 14 amino acids.

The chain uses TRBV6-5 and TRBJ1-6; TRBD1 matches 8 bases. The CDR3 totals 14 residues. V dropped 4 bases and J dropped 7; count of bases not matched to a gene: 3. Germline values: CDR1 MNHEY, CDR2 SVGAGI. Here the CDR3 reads CASSSGGLNSPLHF. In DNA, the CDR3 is TGTGCCAGCAGTTCAGGGGGCTTGAATTCACCCCTCCACTTT.

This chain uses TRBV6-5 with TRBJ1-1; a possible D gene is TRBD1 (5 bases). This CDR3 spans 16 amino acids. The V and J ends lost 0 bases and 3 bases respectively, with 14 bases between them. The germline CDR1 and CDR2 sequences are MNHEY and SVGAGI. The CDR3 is CASSYSPGGGDTEAFF. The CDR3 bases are TGTGCCAGCAGTTACTCGCCGGGGGGAGGGGACACTGAAGCTTTCTTT.

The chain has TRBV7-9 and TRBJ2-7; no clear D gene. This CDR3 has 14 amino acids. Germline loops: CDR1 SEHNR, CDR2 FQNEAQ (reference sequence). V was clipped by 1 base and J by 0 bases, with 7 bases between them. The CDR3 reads CASSLVPHSYEQYF. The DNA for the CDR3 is TGTGCCAGCAGCTTAGTGCCACACTCCTACGAGCAGTACTTC.

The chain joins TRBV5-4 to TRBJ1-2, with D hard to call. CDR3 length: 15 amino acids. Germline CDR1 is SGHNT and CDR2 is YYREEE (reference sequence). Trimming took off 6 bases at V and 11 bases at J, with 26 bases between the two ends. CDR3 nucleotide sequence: TGTGCCAGCATCCCACCCGGTATGGGTGGAGTTAGTTACACCTTC. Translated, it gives CASIPPGMGGVSYTF.

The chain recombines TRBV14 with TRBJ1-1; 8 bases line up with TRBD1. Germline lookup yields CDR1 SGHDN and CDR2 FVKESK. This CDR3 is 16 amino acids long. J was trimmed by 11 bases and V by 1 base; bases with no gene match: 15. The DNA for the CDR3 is TGTGCCAGCAGCCAAGGACTAGGGAGACAGGGGTTGAGGGCTTTCTTT. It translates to CASSQGLGRQGLRAFF.

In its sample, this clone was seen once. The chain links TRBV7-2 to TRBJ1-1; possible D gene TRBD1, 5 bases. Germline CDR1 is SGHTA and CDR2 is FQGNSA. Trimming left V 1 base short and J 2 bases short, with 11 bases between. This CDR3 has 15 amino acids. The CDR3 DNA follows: TGTGCCAGCAGCTTAGAAGCAGGGCCAAACACTGAAGCTTTCTTT. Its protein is CASSLEAGPNTEAFF. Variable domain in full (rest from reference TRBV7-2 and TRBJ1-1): GAGVSQSPSNKVTEKGKDVELRCDPISGHTALYWYRQSLGQGLEFLIYFQGNSAPDKSGLPSDRFSAERTGGSVSTLTIQRTQQEDSAVYLCASSLEAGPNTEAFFGQGTRLTVV.

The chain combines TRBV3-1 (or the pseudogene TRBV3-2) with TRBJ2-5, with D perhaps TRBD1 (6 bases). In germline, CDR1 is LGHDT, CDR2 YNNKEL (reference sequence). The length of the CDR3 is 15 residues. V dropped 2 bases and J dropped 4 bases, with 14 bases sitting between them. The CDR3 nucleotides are TGTGCCAGCAGCCAATGGCCACAGGGTAGAGAGACCCAGTACTTC. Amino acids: CASSQWPQGRETQYF.

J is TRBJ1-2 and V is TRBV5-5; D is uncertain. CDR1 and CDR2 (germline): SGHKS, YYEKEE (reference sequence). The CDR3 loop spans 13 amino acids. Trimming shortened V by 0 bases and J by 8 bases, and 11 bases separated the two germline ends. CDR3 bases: TGTGCCAGCAGCTTGGGCGAATTCGAGGGCTACACCTTC. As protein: CASSLGEFEGYTF.

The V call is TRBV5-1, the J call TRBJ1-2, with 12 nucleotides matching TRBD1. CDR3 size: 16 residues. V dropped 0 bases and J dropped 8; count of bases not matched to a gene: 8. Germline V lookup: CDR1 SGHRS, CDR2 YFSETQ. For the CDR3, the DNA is TGCGCCAGCAGCTTGGAGGGGACAGGGGGCTATCGCGGCTACACCTTC. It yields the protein CASSLEGTGGYRGYTF.

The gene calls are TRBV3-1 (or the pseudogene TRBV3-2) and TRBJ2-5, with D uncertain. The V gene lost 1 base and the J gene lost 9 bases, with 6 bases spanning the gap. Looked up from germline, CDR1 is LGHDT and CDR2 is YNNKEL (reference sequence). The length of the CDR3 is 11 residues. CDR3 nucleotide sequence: TGTGCCAGCAGCCAAGCCGCCGCCCAGTACTTC. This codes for CASSQAAAQYF.

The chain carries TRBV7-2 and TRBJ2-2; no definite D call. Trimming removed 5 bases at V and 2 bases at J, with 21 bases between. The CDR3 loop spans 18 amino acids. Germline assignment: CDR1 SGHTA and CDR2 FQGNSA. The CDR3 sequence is CASSQGSRSTSNTGELFF. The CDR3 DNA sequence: TGTGCCAGCAGCCAAGGCTCTCGGTCGACTTCTAACACCGGGGAGCTGTTTTTT.

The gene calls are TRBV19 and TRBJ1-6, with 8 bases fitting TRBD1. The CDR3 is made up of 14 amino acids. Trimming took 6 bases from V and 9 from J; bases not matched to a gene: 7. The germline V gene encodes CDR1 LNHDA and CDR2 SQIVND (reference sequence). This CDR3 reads CASRLGQVISPLHF. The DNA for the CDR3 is TGTGCCAGTAGGTTGGGACAGGTGATTTCACCCCTCCACTTT.

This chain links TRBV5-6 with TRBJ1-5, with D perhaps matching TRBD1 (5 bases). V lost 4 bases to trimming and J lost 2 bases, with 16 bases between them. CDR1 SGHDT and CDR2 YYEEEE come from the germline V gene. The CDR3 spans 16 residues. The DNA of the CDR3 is TGTGCCAGCAGCCGGCGGGACTCGGGGCGCAATCAGCCCCAGCATTTT. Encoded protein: CASSRRDSGRNQPQHF.

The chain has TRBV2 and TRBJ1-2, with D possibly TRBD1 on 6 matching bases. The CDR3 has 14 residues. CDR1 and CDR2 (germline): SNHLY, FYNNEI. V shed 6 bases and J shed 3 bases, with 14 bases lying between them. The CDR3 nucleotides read TGTGCCAGCAGATCACCGGGACACCACTATGGCTACACCTTC. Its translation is CASRSPGHHYGYTF.

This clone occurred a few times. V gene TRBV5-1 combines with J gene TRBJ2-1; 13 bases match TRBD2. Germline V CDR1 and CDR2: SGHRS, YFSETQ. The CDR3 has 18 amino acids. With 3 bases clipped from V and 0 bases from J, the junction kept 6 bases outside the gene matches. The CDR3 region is CASSSRTSGGPSYNEQFF. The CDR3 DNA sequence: TGCGCCAGCAGCTCCCGGACTAGCGGGGGACCCTCCTACAATGAGCAGTTCTTC.

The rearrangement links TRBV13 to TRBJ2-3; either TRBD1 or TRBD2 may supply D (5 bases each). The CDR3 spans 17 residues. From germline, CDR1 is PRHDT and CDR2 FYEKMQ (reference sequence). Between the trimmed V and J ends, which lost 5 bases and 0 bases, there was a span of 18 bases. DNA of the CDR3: TGTGCCAGCAGCGTCACGGGGCAGGGTTCTAGCACAGATACGCAGTATTTT. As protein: CASSVTGQGSSTDTQYF.

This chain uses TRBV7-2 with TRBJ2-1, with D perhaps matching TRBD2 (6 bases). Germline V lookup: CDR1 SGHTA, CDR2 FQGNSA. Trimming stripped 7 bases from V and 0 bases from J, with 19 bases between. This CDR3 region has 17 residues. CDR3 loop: CASTLRRGGSSYNEQFF. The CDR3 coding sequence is TGTGCCAGCACTTTGAGGAGGGGCGGAAGCTCCTACAATGAGCAGTTCTTC.